Listed below are T cell receptor beta chains from one sample, sequenced in a study of T cells in Graves' hyperthyroidism and ophthalmopathy. TCRdb passed the multiplex PCR reads through MiXCR, listing each CDR3 protein once. Of about 250,000 distinct CDR3 sequences detected, roughly 22% appear once; the ten largest clones hold roughly 60%. The sequencing sample was made of blood. These receptors were taken from a man in his thirties or forties with Graves' ophthalmopathy. Both conserved end residues are part of each CDR3. D genes are given only for firm matches. A row's size may be missing; if present it is once, few, many or a size class.

D,J,size,V,CDR3,DNA
NA,TRBJ2-7,NA,TRBV30,CAWSVSYSYEQYF,TGTGCCTGGAGTGTCTCCTACTCCTACGAGCAGTACTTC
TRBD1,TRBJ1-5,NA,TRBV15,CATSRDDRGGQPQHF,TGTGCCACCAGCAGAGACGACAGGGGGGGTCAGCCCCAGCATTTT
TRBD2,TRBJ2-5,many,TRBV3-1,CASSQGRTSGRTETQYF,TGTGCCAGCAGCCAAGGACGGACTAGCGGGAGGACGGAGACCCAGTACTTC
TRBD2,TRBJ2-3,many,TRBV11-3,CASSPGLADTDTQYF,TGTGCCAGCAGCCCAGGACTAGCTGACACAGATACGCAGTATTTT
TRBD2,TRBJ2-1,NA,TRBV29-1,CSADSGGEQFF,TGCAGCGCCGATAGCGGGGGTGAGCAGTTCTTC
NA,TRBJ2-2,many,TRBV2,CASSQGGELFF,TGTGCCAGCAGCCAGGGGGGGGAGCTGTTTTTT
TRBD2,TRBJ2-7,NA,TRBV15,CATSRDLAGGDEQYF,TGTGCCACCAGCAGAGATCTAGCGGGAGGCGACGAGCAGTACTTC
NA,TRBJ1-5,many,TRBV6-1,CASTRATSSNQPQHF,TGTGCCAGCACCCGGGCCACGTCTAGCAATCAGCCCCAGCATTTT
NA,TRBJ2-6,few,TRBV27,CASSLSGFFVAGANVLTF,TGTGCCAGCAGTTTATCAGGGTTCTTCGTCGCTGGGGCCAACGTCCTGACTTTC
NA,TRBJ2-7,NA,TRBV7-9,CASSLSDSEQYF,TGTGCCAGCAGCCTTAGCGACAGCGAGCAGTACTTC
TRBD2,TRBJ2-3,NA,TRBV19,CASTMRGLAGLSTDTQYF,TGTGCCAGTACAATGCGGGGACTAGCGGGGCTGAGCACAGATACGCAGTATTTT
NA,TRBJ1-1,few,TRBV27,CASSLRPTAMNTEAFF,TGTGCCAGCAGTTTACGTCCGACAGCCATGAACACTGAAGCTTTCTTT
NA,TRBJ1-2,many,TRBV28,CASSWGRGTYGYTF,TGTGCCAGCAGTTGGGGCAGGGGCACGTATGGCTACACCTTC
TRBD1,TRBJ1-2,NA,TRBV5-5,CASRSDRDGYGYTF,TGTGCCAGCAGGAGCGACAGGGATGGCTATGGCTACACCTTC
NA,TRBJ2-5,many,TRBV11-3,CASSLAGGRETQYF,TGTGCCAGCAGCTTAGCCGGAGGAAGGGAGACCCAGTACTTC
TRBD1,TRBJ1-4,NA,TRBV20-1,CSARARGFSNEKLFF,TGCAGTGCTAGAGCCAGGGGGTTCTCTAATGAAAAACTGTTTTTT
TRBD2,TRBJ2-1,many,TRBV11-1,CASSSGLAGALFF,TGTGCCAGCAGCTCGGGACTAGCGGGAGCATTGTTCTTC
NA,TRBJ2-5,NA,TRBV29-1,CSVVGQVWAGSQETQYF,TGCAGCGTTGTCGGTCAAGTCTGGGCAGGGTCCCAAGAGACCCAGTACTTC
NA,TRBJ1-1,NA,TRBV7-9,CASSDRGAEAFF,TGTGCCAGCAGCGACCGGGGGGCTGAAGCTTTCTTT
TRBD2,TRBJ2-2,NA,TRBV9,CASSDTGTSGANTGELFF,TGTGCCAGCAGTGATACCGGGACTAGCGGAGCGAACACCGGGGAGCTGTTTTTT
TRBD1,TRBJ2-7,NA,TRBV7-9,CASSLGTGGFYEQYF,TGTGCCAGCAGCTTAGGGACAGGGGGCTTCTACGAGCAGTACTTC
TRBD2,TRBJ2-3,NA,TRBV14,CASSLRTSGRKYTQYF,TGTGCCAGCAGCCTGCGGACTAGCGGGAGAAAGTATACGCAGTATTTT
TRBD1,TRBJ2-7,NA,TRBV20-1,CSAGGPGQGGEQYF,TGCAGTGCTGGAGGCCCGGGACAGGGGGGCGAGCAGTACTTC
NA,TRBJ2-7,NA,TRBV7-9,CASSLGPSMFEQYF,TGTGCCAGCAGCTTAGGTCCTAGTATGTTCGAGCAGTACTTC
NA,TRBJ2-7,NA,TRBV13,CASSLGVAYEQYF,TGTGCCAGCAGCTTAGGGGTAGCGTACGAGCAGTACTTC
TRBD2,TRBJ2-1,many,TRBV3-1,CASSPLGLANTEQFF,TGTGCCAGCAGCCCTCTGGGACTAGCGAATACTGAGCAGTTCTTC
NA,TRBJ1-5,NA,TRBV9,CASSPTGAHQPQHF,TGTGCCAGCAGCCCCACGGGGGCCCATCAGCCCCAGCATTTT
TRBD1,TRBJ1-1,NA,TRBV27,CASSLSRDRQNEAFF,TGTGCCAGCAGTTTATCGCGGGACAGACAGAATGAAGCTTTCTTT
NA,TRBJ1-5,NA,TRBV11-1,CASSPNYQPQHF,TGTGCCAGCAGCCCCAACTATCAGCCCCAGCATTTT
NA,TRBJ1-5,NA,TRBV14,CASSQMGYNQPQHF,TGTGCCAGCAGCCAGATGGGGTACAATCAGCCCCAGCATTTT
TRBD2,TRBJ2-3,few,TRBV5-1,CASSSHRTSGALMDTQYF,TGCGCCAGCAGCTCCCACCGGACTAGCGGGGCCCTTATGGATACGCAGTATTTT
NA,TRBJ2-5,few,TRBV3-1,CASSQRRGQETQYF,TGTGCCAGCAGCCAAAGACGTGGGCAAGAGACCCAGTACTTC
NA,TRBJ2-7,NA,TRBV3-1,CASSQDGSGIRQYF,TGTGCCAGCAGCCAAGATGGGTCCGGGATCCGACAGTACTTC
TRBD1,TRBJ1-1,NA,TRBV12-3/TRBV12-4,CASSSRQGPTEAFF,TGTGCCAGCAGCAGCCGACAGGGCCCCACTGAAGCTTTCTTT
TRBD1,TRBJ1-2,few,TRBV27,CASRGQGVGYTF,TGTGCCAGCAGAGGACAGGGGGTTGGCTACACCTTC
TRBD1,TRBJ2-7,few,TRBV30,CAWTTDRVGYEQYF,TGTGCCTGGACCACCGACAGGGTGGGATACGAGCAGTACTTC
TRBD1,TRBJ2-1,few,TRBV9,CASSTGTGGVEQFF,TGTGCCAGCAGCACGGGGACAGGGGGCGTTGAGCAGTTCTTC
TRBD2,TRBJ2-5,few,TRBV7-9,CASSSVAGGGETQYF,TGTGCCAGCAGCTCCGTAGCGGGAGGCGGGGAGACCCAGTACTTC
TRBD1,TRBJ1-2,few,TRBV3-1,CASSQDSGVNRGEGYTF,TGTGCCAGCAGCCAAGATTCGGGGGTTAACAGGGGGGAAGGCTACACCTTC
NA,TRBJ1-1,NA,TRBV28,CAGSYSEYTEAFF,TGTGCCGGCAGTTATTCGGAGTACACTGAAGCTTTCTTT
NA,TRBJ2-7,many,TRBV11-2,CASSFIPYEQYF,TGTGCCAGCAGCTTTATCCCCTACGAGCAGTACTTC
TRBD1,TRBJ2-2,many,TRBV12-3/TRBV12-4,CASSLTGTGELFF,TGTGCCAGCAGCCTGACAGGGACCGGGGAGCTGTTTTTT